These 32 T cell receptor beta chains share one sample of origin, sequenced in a study of cytomegalovirus exposure and HLA in healthy donors. In the PCR, 60 Vbeta and 13 Jbeta primers were used. Sequenced by immunoSEQ multiplex PCR; TCRdb stores in-frame clones only, minus some. The sample holds 110,000 or so clones; 82% are singletons and the top ten take nearly 2.5%. Material for sequencing was PBMCs. The origin of the receptors is a woman aged 18-29 years in good health and CMV-seronegative.

CDR3 amino acids: CASSLAGWQGKGDTQYF. For the CDR3, the DNA is TGTGCCAGCAGCTTGGCCGGCTGGCAGGGGAAAGGAGATACGCAGTATTTT. The chain carries TRBV5-5 and TRBJ2-3; D perhaps matches TRBD1 (6 bases). The germline gives CDR1 SGHKS, CDR2 YYEKEE (reference sequence). The CDR3 has 17 amino acids. The V and J ends lost 0 bases and 5 bases respectively, with 19 bases between them. Filled out from reference TRBV5-5 and TRBJ2-3, the complete variable domain reads DAGVTQSPTHLIKTRGQQVTLRCSPISGHKSVSWYQQVLGQGPQFIFQYYEKEERGRGNFPDRFSARQFPNYSSELNVNALLLGDSALYLCASSLAGWQGKGDTQYFGPGTRLTVL.

This chain connects TRBV30 to TRBJ1-4; 7 bases are shared with TRBD1. V was clipped by 2 bases and J by 8 bases; unmatched bases: 17. Germline assignment: CDR1 GTSNPN and CDR2 SVGIG (reference sequence). There are 17 residues in the CDR3. This chain's CDR3 is CAWSLSPLRDRIEKLFF. The CDR3 DNA reads as TGTGCCTGGAGTCTAAGTCCCCTCCGGGACAGAATCGAAAAACTGTTTTTT.

The chain is built from TRBV6-5 and TRBJ1-1; no definite D call. The CDR3 spans 14 residues. V dropped 5 bases and J dropped 6 bases, with 16 bases sitting between them. Germline CDR1 is MNHEY and CDR2 is SVGAGI. The CDR3 here is CASSKRGADAEAFF. CDR3 DNA: TGTGCCAGCAGTAAACGGGGAGCCGACGCTGAAGCTTTCTTT.

The chain combines TRBV28 with TRBJ2-7; 14 bases line up with TRBD2. The V gene's germline CDR1 is MDHEN and CDR2 SYDVKM. Unmatched junction bases numbered 13, after V lost 6 bases and J lost 6 bases. The CDR3 covers 17 residues. The CDR3 DNA reads TGTGCCAGCAGGGGGAGAAAGACTAGCGGGGGGGCACGCGAGCAGTACGTC. It yields the protein CASRGRKTSGGAREQYV.

The chain is built from TRBV30 and TRBJ2-1; 9 nucleotides line up with TRBD2. With 0 bases clipped from V and 6 bases from J, the junction kept 6 bases outside the gene matches. The CDR3 is 15 residues long. The germline V gene encodes CDR1 GTSNPN and CDR2 SVGIG (reference sequence). Here the CDR3 reads CAWSVGLAGLNEQFF. The CDR3 coding sequence is TGTGCCTGGAGTGTAGGGCTAGCGGGGCTCAATGAGCAGTTCTTC.

V and J are TRBV20-1 and TRBJ2-7; D may be TRBD2 (6 bases). The CDR3 runs 11 residues. Germline CDR1 reads DFQATT; CDR2 reads SNEGSKA (reference sequence). The V gene lost 7 bases and the J gene lost 4 bases, with 11 bases spanning the gap. This chain's CDR3 is CSGWLAYEQYF. DNA for the CDR3: TGCAGTGGTTGGCTAGCGTACGAGCAGTACTTC.

This rearrangement joins TRBV28 to TRBJ2-3, with 7 bases aligning to TRBD2. The germline gives CDR1 MDHEN, CDR2 SYDVKM. The CDR3 length is 15 residues. V dropped 6 bases and J dropped 5; count of bases not matched to a gene: 11. CDR3 nucleotide sequence: TGTGCCAGCAGCCCCCTCCAGCGGGAAGAAGATACGCAGTATTTT. Translated: CASSPLQREEDTQYF.

The table lists this clone with a count of one. This rearrangement joins TRBV15 to TRBJ2-5; D is possibly TRBD2 (6 bases). V lost 7 bases and J 5 bases, leaving 14 bases between the germline ends. The CDR3 is 13 amino acids. Looked up from germline, CDR1 is LNHNV and CDR2 is YYDKDF (reference sequence). The DNA of the CDR3 is TGTGCCACCATGGAGGGGTCGAGGGAGACCCAGTACTTC. It yields the protein CATMEGSRETQYF.

The genes are TRBV30 and TRBJ1-1; 8 nucleotides line up with TRBD1. J gave up 7 bases and V 8 bases, and 9 bases lay outside the gene matches. The CDR3 runs 12 residues. CDR1 GTSNPN and CDR2 SVGIG come from the germline V gene (reference sequence). The CDR3 DNA reads TGTGCCACAAGGGACAGGCCTTTTGAAGCTTTCTTT. This codes for CATRDRPFEAFF.

The V gene is TRBV4-1, the J gene TRBJ1-5; D is uncertain. V dropped 0 bases and J dropped 0 bases, with 12 bases sitting between them. There are 17 residues in the CDR3. In germline, CDR1 is MGHRA, CDR2 YSYEKL. DNA for the CDR3: TGCGCCAGCAGCCAAGATTTGGCGGCTTATAGCAATCAGCCCCAGCATTTT. It codes for CASSQDLAAYSNQPQHF.

The chain recombines TRBV5-6 with TRBJ1-1; no clear D gene. Trimming removed 2 bases from V and 3 bases from J, with 11 bases in between. This CDR3 region has 14 residues. CDR1 SGHDT and CDR2 YYEEEE come from the germline V gene. The CDR3 here is CASSLPPADTEAFF. The CDR3 nucleotides are TGTGCCAGCAGCTTACCCCCGGCGGACACTGAAGCTTTCTTT.

V and J are TRBV7-8 and TRBJ1-3; no firm D call. V dropped 4 bases and J dropped 0 bases, with 7 bases sitting between them. This CDR3 region has 14 residues. The germline V gene encodes CDR1 SGHVS and CDR2 FQNEAQ. The CDR3 region is CASSSHSSGNTIYF. The CDR3 nucleotides read TGTGCCAGCAGCTCCCACTCCTCTGGAAACACCATATATTTT.

This rearrangement joins TRBV4-1 to TRBJ1-2; 7 bases fit TRBD1. V lost 5 bases to trimming and J lost 6 bases; unmatched junction nucleotides: 15. The CDR3 loop spans 16 amino acids. Germline-derived CDR1 and CDR2 are MGHRA and YSYEKL. The CDR3 is CASSYPRGQDRNGYTF. The CDR3, as DNA: TGCGCCAGCAGCTATCCTCGTGGACAGGATAGGAATGGCTACACCTTC.

The rearrangement joins TRBV7-6 to TRBJ2-7; no reliable D call. V was trimmed by 6 bases and J by 6 bases, leaving 12 bases between them. Germline-derived CDR1 and CDR2 are SGHVS and FNYEAQ. The CDR3 is made up of 12 amino acids. The CDR3: CASSADGAEQYF. In DNA form, the CDR3 reads TGTGCCAGCAGTGCCGACGGAGCCGAGCAGTACTTC.

The J gene is TRBJ2-1, the V gene TRBV6-4, with D perhaps matching TRBD2 (5 bases). Trimming took 6 bases from V and 9 from J, leaving 12 bases between them. CDR3 length equals 12 residues. Germline loops: CDR1 MRHNA, CDR2 SNTAGT. Written as DNA, the CDR3 is TGTGCCAGCAGCCGCACTAGGGCTGAGCAGTTCTTC. It translates to CASSRTRAEQFF.

The rearrangement joins TRBV5-4 to TRBJ1-4; D gene uncertain. This CDR3 region has 14 residues. The V and J ends lost 4 bases and 6 bases respectively, with 13 bases between them. Per germline, CDR1 SGHNT and CDR2 YYREEE (reference sequence). This chain's CDR3 is CASSPASTDEKLFF. CDR3 nucleotides: TGTGCCAGCAGCCCCGCGAGTACCGATGAAAAACTGTTTTTT.

This clone has just a few counts. V and J are TRBV2 and TRBJ1-1; D remains unclear. CDR3 length: 15 residues. Germline V gene lookup returns CDR1 SNHLY and CDR2 FYNNEI. V shed 2 bases and J shed 0 bases, with 10 bases lying between them. The CDR3 here is CASSELPSMNTEAFF. Here the CDR3 DNA reads TGTGCCAGCAGTGAACTCCCAAGCATGAACACTGAAGCTTTCTTT.

This clone was recorded a few times. This chain joins TRBV11-3 and TRBJ2-2; 8 nucleotides line up with TRBD2. Trimming took 7 bases from V and 3 from J; bases not matched to a gene: 13. The CDR3 spans 17 residues. The V gene's germline CDR1 is SGHNT and CDR2 YENEEA. CDR3 nucleotide sequence: TGTGCCAGCATGAGACAGCTCATCGGGGGGGACACCGGGGAGCTGTTTTTT. Protein: CASMRQLIGGDTGELFF.

This chain links TRBV27 with TRBJ2-3; D call uncertain. The CDR3 runs to 13 residues. Trimming removed 3 bases at V and 3 bases at J, with 7 bases between. Germline V gene sequence: CDR1 MNHEY, CDR2 SMNVEV (reference sequence). The CDR3 spells CASSFSLTDTQYF. DNA of the CDR3: TGTGCCAGCAGTTTTTCCTTAACAGATACGCAGTATTTT.

The V call is TRBV9, the J call TRBJ2-6; 11 bases map to TRBD1. V lost 2 bases, J lost 0 bases, and 4 bases stayed unmatched. CDR1 and CDR2 (germline): SGDLS, YYNGEE. The CDR3 loop spans 18 amino acids. CDR3 loop: CASSVRDRGFSGANVLTF. The DNA for the CDR3 is TGTGCCAGCAGCGTTAGGGACAGGGGGTTCTCTGGGGCCAACGTCCTGACTTTC.

In the case of this clone: This specimen includes other DNA sequences encoding the same CDR3. This chain joins TRBV30 and TRBJ1-3; D unclear. Germline CDR1 GTSNPN, CDR2 SVGIG (reference sequence). Trimming took off 2 bases at V and 0 bases at J, with 8 bases between the two ends. The CDR3 consists of 14 residues. CDR3 nucleotides: TGTGCCTGGAGTCCGCGTAGCTCTGGAAACACCATATATTTT. Its translation is CAWSPRSSGNTIYF.

This clone was seen only once. The V and J genes are TRBV28 and TRBJ1-6, with TRBD1 matching 10 bases. V lost 10 bases, J lost 7 bases, and 10 bases stayed unmatched. This CDR3 is built from 15 residues. CDR1 and CDR2 from the germline V gene are MDHEN and SYDVKM. The CDR3 DNA reads TGTGCCATCGACCGGAAGGGACAGGGGAATTCACCCCTCCACTTT. As protein: CAIDRKGQGNSPLHF.

The V call is TRBV30, the J call TRBJ2-7, with D perhaps TRBD1 (6 bases). This CDR3 is 13 amino acids long. Trimming took 0 bases from V and 6 from J, leaving 12 bases between them. Germline V gives CDR1 GTSNPN, CDR2 SVGIG (reference sequence). CDR3: CAWSVQGQLEQYV. In nucleotides, the CDR3 is TGTGCCTGGAGTGTACAAGGACAGCTCGAGCAGTACGTC.

This clone was seen only once. The rearrangement uses TRBV7-9 and TRBJ2-1, with 12 bases lining up with TRBD2. V was pared by 0 bases and J by 8 bases, with 5 bases of the junction left unmatched. CDR1 is SEHNR and CDR2 is FQNEAQ in the germline V gene (reference sequence). The CDR3 runs to 16 residues. The CDR3 region is CASSLAMTSGSYEQFF. The CDR3 DNA reads as TGTGCCAGCAGCTTAGCGATGACTAGCGGGAGTTATGAGCAGTTCTTC.

This chain joins TRBV30 and TRBJ1-2; TRBD1 aligns across 9 bases. Germline V lookup: CDR1 GTSNPN, CDR2 SVGIG (reference sequence). There are 13 residues in the CDR3. The V gene end was trimmed by 5 bases and the J gene end by 7 bases; junction bases not matched to a gene: 8. CDR3 sequence reads: CAWVSGTGTGYTF. In DNA, the CDR3 is TGTGCCTGGGTATCCGGGACAGGGACTGGCTACACCTTC.

This sequence joins TRBV6-5 and TRBJ2-1; tentative D call: TRBD1 (5 bases). The germline gives CDR1 MNHEY, CDR2 SVGAGI. This CDR3 has 12 amino acids. Trimming cost V 2 bases and J 8 bases, with 7 bases left between them. This CDR3 is CASSYRGYEQFF. CDR3 bases: TGTGCCAGCAGTTACAGGGGTTATGAGCAGTTCTTC.

This clone has only a few counts. This chain connects TRBV7-9 to TRBJ2-7, with TRBD2 matching over 14 bases. The CDR3 has 15 residues. V lost 5 bases to trimming and J lost 3 bases; unmatched junction nucleotides: 3. Germline V gives CDR1 SEHNR, CDR2 FQNEAQ (reference sequence). The CDR3 coding sequence is TGTGCCAGCAGCCAGGGGACTAGCGGGAGCTACGAGCAGTACTTC. Translating gives CASSQGTSGSYEQYF.

As concerns this clone: At one end, the junction sequence differs from germline, possibly due to a read error. This sample also contains other DNA sequences that code for the same CDR3. The chain joins TRBV5-1 to TRBJ1-1, with D possibly being TRBD1 (5 bases). The V gene's germline CDR1 is SGHRS and CDR2 YFSETQ. CDR3 length: 17 residues. The CDR3 sequence: CASSLSGAVLANTEAFF. CDR3 sequence (DNA): TGCGCCAGCAGCTTGAGTGGGGCGGTTTTGGCGAACACTGAGGCTTTCTTT.

This clone occurred once. The gene calls are TRBV30 and TRBJ1-1; D remains unclear. V lost 0 bases to trimming and J lost 2 bases, with 7 bases between them. CDR3 length equals 13 residues. Germline V gene sequence: CDR1 GTSNPN, CDR2 SVGIG (reference sequence). CDR3 in amino acids: CAWSVALNTEAFF. CDR3 nucleotide sequence: TGTGCCTGGAGTGTAGCACTCAACACTGAAGCTTTCTTT.

V usage is TRBV5-8 and J usage is TRBJ2-7; no reliable D call. This CDR3 region has 15 residues. V lost 0 bases to trimming and J lost 4 bases, with 14 bases between them. The germline V gene has CDR1 SGHTS and CDR2 YDEGEE. As DNA, the CDR3 is TGTGCCAGCAGCTTGGGTATTGGGCAGAGATACGAGCAGTACGTC. It specifies CASSLGIGQRYEQYV.

This rearrangement joins TRBV2 to TRBJ2-7; 10 nucleotides align to TRBD2. Germline trimming cut 8 bases from V and 2 bases from J; bases unmatched to any gene: 6. Per germline, CDR1 SNHLY and CDR2 FYNNEI. The CDR3 has 14 residues. The DNA for the CDR3 is TGTGCCAGCCGGACTAGCGGAACGACCTACGAGCAGTACTTC. It is translated as CASRTSGTTYEQYF. The entire variable domain, with the rest obtained from reference TRBV2 and TRBJ2-7, is as follows: EPEVTQTPSHQVTQMGQEVILRCVPISNHLYFYWYRQILGQKVEFLVSFYNNEISEKSEIFDDQFSVERPDGSNFTLKIRSTKLEDSAMYFCASRTSGTTYEQYFGPGTRLTVT.

The genes are TRBV10-3 and TRBJ1-1, with D tentatively TRBD1 (5 bases). The CDR3 length is 14 residues. Per germline, CDR1 ENHRY and CDR2 SYGVKD. V lost 2 bases to trimming and J lost 4 bases, with 11 bases between them. CDR3 DNA sequence: TGTGCCATCAGTGAGACAGGTCTCGGCACTGAAGCTTTCTTT. Amino acid sequence: CAISETGLGTEAFF.